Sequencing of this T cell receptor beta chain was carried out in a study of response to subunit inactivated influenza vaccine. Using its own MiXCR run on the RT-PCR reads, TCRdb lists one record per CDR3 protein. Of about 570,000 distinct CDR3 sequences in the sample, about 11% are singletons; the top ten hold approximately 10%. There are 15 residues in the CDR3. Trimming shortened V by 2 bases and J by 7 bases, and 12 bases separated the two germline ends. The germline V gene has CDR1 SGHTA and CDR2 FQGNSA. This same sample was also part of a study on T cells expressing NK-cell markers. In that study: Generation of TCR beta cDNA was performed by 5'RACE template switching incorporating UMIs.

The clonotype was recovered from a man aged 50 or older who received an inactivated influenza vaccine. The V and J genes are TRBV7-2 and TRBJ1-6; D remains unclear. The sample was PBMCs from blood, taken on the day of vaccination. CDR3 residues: CASSLYDGANSPLHF. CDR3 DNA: TGTGCCAGCAGCTTATACGACGGAGCGAATTCACCCCTCCACTTT. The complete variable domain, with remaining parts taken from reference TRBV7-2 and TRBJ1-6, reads GAGVSQSPSNKVTEKGKDVELRCDPISGHTALYWYRQSLGQGLEFLIYFQGNSAPDKSGLPSDRFSAERTGGSVSTLTIQRTQQEDSAVYLCASSLYDGANSPLHFGNGTRLTVT.